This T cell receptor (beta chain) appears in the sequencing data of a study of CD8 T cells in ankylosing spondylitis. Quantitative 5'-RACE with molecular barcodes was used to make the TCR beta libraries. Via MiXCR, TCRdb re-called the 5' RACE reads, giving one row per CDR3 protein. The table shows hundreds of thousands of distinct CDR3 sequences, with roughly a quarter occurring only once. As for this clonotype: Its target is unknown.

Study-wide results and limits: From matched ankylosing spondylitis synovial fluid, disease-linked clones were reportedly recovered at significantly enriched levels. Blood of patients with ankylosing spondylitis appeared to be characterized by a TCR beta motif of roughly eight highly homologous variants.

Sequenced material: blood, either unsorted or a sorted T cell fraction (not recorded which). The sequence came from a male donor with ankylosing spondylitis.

CDR3 residues: CASSSGGGQPQHF. The CDR3 nucleotides are TGTGCCAGCAGTTCGGGAGGTGGGCAGCCCCAGCATTTT. The chain carries TRBV12-3 or TRBV12-4 and TRBJ1-5; D is unclear. Trimming stripped 4 bases from V and 7 bases from J, with 11 bases between. The CDR3 spans 13 residues.